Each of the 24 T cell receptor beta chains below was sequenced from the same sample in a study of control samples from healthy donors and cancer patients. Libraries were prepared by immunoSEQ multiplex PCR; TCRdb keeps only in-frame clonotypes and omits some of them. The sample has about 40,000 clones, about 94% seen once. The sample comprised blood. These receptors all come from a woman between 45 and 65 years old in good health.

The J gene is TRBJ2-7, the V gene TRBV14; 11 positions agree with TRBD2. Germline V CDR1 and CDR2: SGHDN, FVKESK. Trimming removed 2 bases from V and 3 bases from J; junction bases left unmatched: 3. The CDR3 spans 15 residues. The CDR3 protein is CASSQTSGGFYEQYF. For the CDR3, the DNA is TGTGCCAGCAGCCAAACTAGCGGGGGCTTCTACGAGCAGTACTTC.

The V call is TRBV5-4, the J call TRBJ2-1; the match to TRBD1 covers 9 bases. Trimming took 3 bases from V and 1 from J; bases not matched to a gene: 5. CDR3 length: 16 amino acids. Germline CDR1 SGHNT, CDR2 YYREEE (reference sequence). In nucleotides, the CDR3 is TGTGCCAGCAGCTCACAGGGGGCTTTTTCCTACAATGAGCAGTTCTTC. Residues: CASSSQGAFSYNEQFF.

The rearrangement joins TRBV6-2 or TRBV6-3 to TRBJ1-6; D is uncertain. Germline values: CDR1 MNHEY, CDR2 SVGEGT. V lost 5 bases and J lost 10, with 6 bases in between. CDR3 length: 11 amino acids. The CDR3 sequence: CASSQESPLHF. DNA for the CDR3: TGTGCCAGCAGTCAGGAATCACCCCTCCACTTT.

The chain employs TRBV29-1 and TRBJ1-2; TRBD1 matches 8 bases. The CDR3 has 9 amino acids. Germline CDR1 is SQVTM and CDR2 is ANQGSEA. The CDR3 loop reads CGQGDGYTF. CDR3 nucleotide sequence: TGCGGACAGGGAGATGGCTACACCTTC.

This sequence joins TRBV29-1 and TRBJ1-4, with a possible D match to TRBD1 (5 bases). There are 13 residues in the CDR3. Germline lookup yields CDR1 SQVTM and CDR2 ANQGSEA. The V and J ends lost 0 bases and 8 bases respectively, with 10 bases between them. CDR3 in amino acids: CSVEDGGSEKLFF. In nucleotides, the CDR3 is TGCAGCGTTGAAGATGGGGGGAGCGAAAAACTGTTTTTT.

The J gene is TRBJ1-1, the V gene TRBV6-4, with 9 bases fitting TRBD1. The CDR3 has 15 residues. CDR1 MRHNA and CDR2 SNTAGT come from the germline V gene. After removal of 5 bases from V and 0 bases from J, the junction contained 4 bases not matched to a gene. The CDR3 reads CASSTTGGLNTEAFF. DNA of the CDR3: TGTGCCAGCAGTACGACAGGGGGTCTGAACACTGAAGCTTTCTTT.

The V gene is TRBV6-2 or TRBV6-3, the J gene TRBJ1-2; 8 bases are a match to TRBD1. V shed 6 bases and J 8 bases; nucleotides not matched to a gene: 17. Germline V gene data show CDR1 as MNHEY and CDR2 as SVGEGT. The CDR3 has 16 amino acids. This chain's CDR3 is CASRPTGGSLLIGYTF. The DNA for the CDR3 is TGTGCCAGCAGACCTACAGGGGGTTCACTTCTTATCGGCTACACCTTC.

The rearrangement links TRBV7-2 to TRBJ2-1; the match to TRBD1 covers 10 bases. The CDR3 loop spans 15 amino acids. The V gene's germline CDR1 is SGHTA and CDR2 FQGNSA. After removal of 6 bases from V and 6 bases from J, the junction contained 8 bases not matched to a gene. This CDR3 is CASRWGTGVRNEQFF. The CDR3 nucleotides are TGTGCCAGCAGATGGGGGACAGGGGTTCGCAATGAGCAGTTCTTC.

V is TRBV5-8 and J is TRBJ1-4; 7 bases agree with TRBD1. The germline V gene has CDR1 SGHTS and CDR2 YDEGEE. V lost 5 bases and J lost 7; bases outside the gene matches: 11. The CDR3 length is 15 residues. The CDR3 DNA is TGTGCCAGCAGGGTCCCAGGGGGATCGCGTGAAAAACTGTTTTTT. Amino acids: CASRVPGGSREKLFF.

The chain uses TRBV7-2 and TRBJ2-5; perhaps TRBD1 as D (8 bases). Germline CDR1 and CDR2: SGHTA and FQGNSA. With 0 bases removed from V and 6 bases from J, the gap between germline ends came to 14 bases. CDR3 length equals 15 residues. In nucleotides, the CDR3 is TGTGCCAGCAGCTTAGCGATACAGGGGGGGAAGACCCAGTACTTC. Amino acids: CASSLAIQGGKTQYF.

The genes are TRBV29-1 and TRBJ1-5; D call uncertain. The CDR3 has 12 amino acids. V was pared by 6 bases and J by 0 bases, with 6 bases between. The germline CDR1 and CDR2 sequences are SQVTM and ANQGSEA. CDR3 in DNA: TGCAGCGTGCAGGATAGCAATCAGCCCCAGCATTTT. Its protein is CSVQDSNQPQHF.

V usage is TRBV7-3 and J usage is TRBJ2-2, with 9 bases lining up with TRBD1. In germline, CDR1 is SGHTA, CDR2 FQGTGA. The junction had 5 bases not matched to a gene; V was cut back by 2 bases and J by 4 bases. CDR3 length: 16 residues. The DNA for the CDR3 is TGTGCCAGCAGCTTATTGGGACAGGGTGGCACCGGGGAGCTGTTTTTT. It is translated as CASSLLGQGGTGELFF.

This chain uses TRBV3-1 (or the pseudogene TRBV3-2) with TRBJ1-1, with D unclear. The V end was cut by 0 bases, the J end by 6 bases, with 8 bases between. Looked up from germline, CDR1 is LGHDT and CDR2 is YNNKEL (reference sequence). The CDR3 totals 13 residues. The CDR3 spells CASSQDAGSEAFF. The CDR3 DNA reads TGTGCCAGCAGCCAAGATGCGGGCTCTGAAGCTTTCTTT.

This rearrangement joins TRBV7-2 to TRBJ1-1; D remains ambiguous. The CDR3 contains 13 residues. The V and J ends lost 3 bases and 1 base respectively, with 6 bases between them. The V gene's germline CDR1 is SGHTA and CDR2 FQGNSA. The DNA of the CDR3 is TGTGCCAGCAGCTTTGCAGGGAACACTGAAGCTTTCTTT. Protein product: CASSFAGNTEAFF.

CDR3 amino acids: CASSGGPEADNEQFF. CDR3 DNA sequence: TGTGCCAGCAGTGGCGGCCCCGAGGCGGACAATGAGCAGTTCTTC. The chain combines TRBV2 with TRBJ2-1; D is uncertain. Trimming took 4 bases from V and 5 from J, leaving 15 bases between them. The CDR3 consists of 15 residues. Germline CDR1 and CDR2: SNHLY and FYNNEI.

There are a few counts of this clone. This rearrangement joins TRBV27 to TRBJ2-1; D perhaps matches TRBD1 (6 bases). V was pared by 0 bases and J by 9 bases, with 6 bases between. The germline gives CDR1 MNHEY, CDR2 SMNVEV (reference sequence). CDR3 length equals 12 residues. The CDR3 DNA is TGTGCCAGCAGTTTATCGGGGGCTGAGCAGTTCTTC. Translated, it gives CASSLSGAEQFF.

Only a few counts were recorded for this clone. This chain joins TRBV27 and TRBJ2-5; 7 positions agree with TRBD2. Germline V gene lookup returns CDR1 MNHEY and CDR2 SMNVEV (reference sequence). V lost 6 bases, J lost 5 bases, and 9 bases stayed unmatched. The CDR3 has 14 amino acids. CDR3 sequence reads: CASREYWGGETQYF. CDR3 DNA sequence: TGTGCCAGCAGAGAGTACTGGGGAGGGGAGACCCAGTACTTC.

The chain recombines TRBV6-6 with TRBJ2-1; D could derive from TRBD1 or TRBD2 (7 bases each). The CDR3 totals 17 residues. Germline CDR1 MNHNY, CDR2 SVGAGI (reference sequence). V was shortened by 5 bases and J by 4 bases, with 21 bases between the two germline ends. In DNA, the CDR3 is TGTGCCAGCAGTCCGGCCTCACAGGGGACTATTTACAATGAGCAGTTCTTC. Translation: CASSPASQGTIYNEQFF.

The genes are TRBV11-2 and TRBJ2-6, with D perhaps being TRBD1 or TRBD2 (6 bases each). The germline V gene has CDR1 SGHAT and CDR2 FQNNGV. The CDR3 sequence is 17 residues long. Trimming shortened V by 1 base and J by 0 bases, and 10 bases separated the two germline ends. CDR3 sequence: CASSLVGGRSGANVLTF. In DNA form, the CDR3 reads TGTGCCAGCAGCTTAGTGGGGGGCCGCTCTGGGGCCAACGTCCTGACTTTC. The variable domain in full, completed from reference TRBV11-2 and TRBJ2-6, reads EAGVAQSPRYKIIEKRQSVAFWCNPISGHATLYWYQQILGQGPKLLIQFQNNGVVDDSQLPKDRFSAERLKGVDSTLKIQPAKLEDSAVYLCASSLVGGRSGANVLTFGAGSRLTVL.

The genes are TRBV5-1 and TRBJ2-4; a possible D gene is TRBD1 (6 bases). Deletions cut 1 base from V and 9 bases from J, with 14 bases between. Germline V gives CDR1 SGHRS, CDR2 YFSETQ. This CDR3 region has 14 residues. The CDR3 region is CASSLKDSEVIQYF. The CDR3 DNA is TGCGCCAGCAGCTTGAAGGACAGTGAAGTCATTCAGTACTTC.

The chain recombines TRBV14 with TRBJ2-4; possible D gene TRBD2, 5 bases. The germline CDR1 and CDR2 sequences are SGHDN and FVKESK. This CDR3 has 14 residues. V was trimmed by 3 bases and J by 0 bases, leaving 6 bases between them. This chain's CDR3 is CASSQRVAKNIQYF. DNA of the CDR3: TGTGCCAGCAGCCAGCGGGTAGCCAAAAACATTCAGTACTTC.

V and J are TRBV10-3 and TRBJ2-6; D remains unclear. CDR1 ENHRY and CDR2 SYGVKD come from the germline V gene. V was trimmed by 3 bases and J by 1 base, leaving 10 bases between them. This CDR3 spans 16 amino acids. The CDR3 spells CAISDGVLSGANVLTF. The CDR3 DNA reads TGTGCCATCAGTGATGGGGTGCTGTCTGGGGCCAACGTCCTGACTTTC.

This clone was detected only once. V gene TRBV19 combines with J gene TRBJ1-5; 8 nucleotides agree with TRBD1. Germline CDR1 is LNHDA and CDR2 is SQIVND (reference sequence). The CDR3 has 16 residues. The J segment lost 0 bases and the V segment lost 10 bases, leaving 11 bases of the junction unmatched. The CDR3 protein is CATSGQGSFSNQPQHF. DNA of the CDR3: TGTGCCACCTCTGGACAGGGCTCTTTTAGCAATCAGCCCCAGCATTTT.

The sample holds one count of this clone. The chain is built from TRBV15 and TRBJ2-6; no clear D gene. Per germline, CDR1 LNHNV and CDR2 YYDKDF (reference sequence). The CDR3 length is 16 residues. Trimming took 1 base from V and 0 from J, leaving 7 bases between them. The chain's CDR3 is CATSRGHSSGANVLTF. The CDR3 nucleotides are TGTGCCACCAGCAGAGGACACAGCTCTGGGGCCAACGTCCTGACTTTC.